The entry below describes one T cell receptor beta chain. The CDR3 consists of 17 residues. Trimming cost V 1 base and J 2 bases; bases outside gene matches: 5. Germline V CDR1 and CDR2: SGHTA, FQGNSA. These data come from a study of tumor-infiltrating lymphocytes in oesophageal squamous cell carcinoma. TCRdb independently ran MiXCR on the PCR reads; one entry per CDR3 protein. The table includes more than 10,000 distinct CDR3 sequences, 54% detected once. Sequencing used esophageal tumor tissue. This TCR was recovered from a male donor with esophageal squamous cell carcinoma. The rearrangement links TRBV7-2 to TRBJ2-3; TRBD1 agrees at 11 bases. The CDR3 protein is CASSLVGTGGFTDTQYF. The DNA for the CDR3 is TGTGCCAGCAGCTTAGTTGGGACAGGGGGTTTCACAGATACGCAGTATTTT.